The T cell receptor beta chain described here comes from a study of immune cell composition in non-small cell lung cancer (dated by TCRdb to about 2017). Notes on the research overall: Histologic subtype was assigned using H&E plus p63, CK5, Napsin A and TTF-1 immunohistochemistry, mainly lung adenocarcinoma or squamous cell carcinoma. TCR-beta sequencing (Adaptive Biotechnologies) was performed on around 37 paired NSCLC tumour and non-adjacent lung specimens plus 26 tumour-only specimens. Supplementary cohort #1, some ten lung adenocarcinoma cases, had paired tumour/lung TCR-beta sequencing and TIL populations generated to assess tumour reactivity. The subtype comparisons left out a handful of tumour specimens with TCR-beta data because those specimens were rare histological subtypes.

A two-step multiplex PCR amplified TCR-beta CDR3 regions from genomic DNA, and the second step of the PCR added Illumina-compatible adaptors. TCR-beta immunosequencing was carried out on an Illumina platform through the commercial immunoSEQ service. The authors' analysis ran thus. Two measures summarised the repertoires: productive clonality, and Top 10 Clones, meaning the percentage of T-cell templates coming from the ten most frequent sequences. Productive clonality ranged from 0 to 1, with 1 indicating a monoclonal population. Tumour-associated clones were defined as sequences comprising at least 0.1% of tumour T-cell templates but absent from matched non-adjacent lung, identified via log10 scatter plots. Two-group comparisons used Student's t-tests, stages used ANOVA, and relationships used linear regression, analysed in GraphPad Prism7 and R. TCRdb limited this immuneACCESS table to in-frame rearrangements with V and J called. A share of clones is missing; checked studies link under half to unresolved V genes, and the rest is unexplained. V, J and clone size were drawn from that table, and D and trimming were deduced from the DNA. The sample records about 1,100 clones, about 80% of which are singletons. About 5.8% of the sample comes from the top ten.

What the research found in general, with its limitations: Only around ten cases were included in the reactivity cohort, and sequence sharing between tumour-reactive clones and the dominant in vivo tumour-associated clones was not shown. Tumour-associated clones >0.5% occurred in nearly half of NSCLC cases: 33% of adenocarcinomas versus approximately 80% of squamous carcinomas. Lung squamous cell carcinoma tumours had significantly higher Top 10 clone scores and productive clonality than lung adenocarcinoma tumours. Across 9 to 11 adenocarcinoma cases, TIL tumour reactivity correlated strongly with maximal tumour-associated clone frequency but not with overall clonality. No significant correlation was found between tumour TCR-beta clonality and smoking pack-years.

For this clone: What antigen it recognizes has not been identified. No much larger clonotype is one base removed from it; base qualities were not supplied.

Per the germline V gene (reference sequence), SGHNT is the CDR1 and YYREEE is the CDR2. There are 13 amino acids in the CDR3, from cysteine to phenylalanine inclusive. Only the CDR3 portion is preserved as DNA: 39 bases, with reading frame beginning at the first base. The V end loses 3 bases and the J end loses 7 bases, and a stretch of 11 bases separates them. Genomic DNA was extracted with the QIAamp DNA kit from frozen aliquots of unsorted single-cell suspensions. Surgically resected non-small cell lung cancer tissue was used for the tumour samples. Tissues arrived within 2 hours after resection and were immediately processed into single-cell suspensions. Tissue was broken up mechanically, digested enzymatically with DNase I, collagenase I and hyaluronidase for under 35 minutes at 37 degrees C, and then filtered and RBC-lysed.

The source is a human donor with non-small cell lung cancer. Sequencing was performed on lung tumor tissue. The rearrangement joined TRBV5-4 to TRBJ1-5; perhaps TRBD1 is the D gene, with 5 bases matching. CDR3 reads: CASSSNQGQPQHF. The bases are TGTGCCAGCAGCTCTAACCAGGGACAGCCCCAGCATTTT.